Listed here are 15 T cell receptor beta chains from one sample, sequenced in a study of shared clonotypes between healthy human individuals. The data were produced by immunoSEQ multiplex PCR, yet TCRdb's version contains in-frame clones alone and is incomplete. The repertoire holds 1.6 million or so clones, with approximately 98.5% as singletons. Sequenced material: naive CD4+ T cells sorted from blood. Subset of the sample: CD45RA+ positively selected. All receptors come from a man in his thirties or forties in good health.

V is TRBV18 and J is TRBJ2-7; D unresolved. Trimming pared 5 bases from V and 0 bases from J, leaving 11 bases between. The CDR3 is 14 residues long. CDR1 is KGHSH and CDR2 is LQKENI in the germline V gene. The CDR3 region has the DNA TGTGCCAGCTCAGGTCAGGAAGACTCCTACGAGCAGTACTTC. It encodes CASSGQEDSYEQYF.

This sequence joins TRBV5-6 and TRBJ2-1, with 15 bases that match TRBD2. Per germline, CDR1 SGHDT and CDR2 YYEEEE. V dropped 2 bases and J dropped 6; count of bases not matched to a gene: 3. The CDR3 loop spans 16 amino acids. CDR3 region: CASSLRTSGRANEQFF. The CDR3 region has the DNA TGTGCCAGCAGCTTACGGACTAGCGGGAGGGCCAATGAGCAGTTCTTC. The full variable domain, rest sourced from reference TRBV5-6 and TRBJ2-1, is DAGVTQSPTHLIKTRGQQVTLRCSPKSGHDTVSWYQQALGQGPQFIFQYYEEEERQRGNFPDRFSGHQFPNYSSELNVNALLLGDSALYLCASSLRTSGRANEQFFGPGTRLTVL.

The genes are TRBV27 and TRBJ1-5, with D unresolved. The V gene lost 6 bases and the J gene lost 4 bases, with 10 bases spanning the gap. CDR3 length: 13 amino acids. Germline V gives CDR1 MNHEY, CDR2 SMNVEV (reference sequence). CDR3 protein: CASSVRVNQPQHF. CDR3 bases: TGTGCCAGCAGCGTAAGGGTTAATCAGCCCCAGCATTTT.

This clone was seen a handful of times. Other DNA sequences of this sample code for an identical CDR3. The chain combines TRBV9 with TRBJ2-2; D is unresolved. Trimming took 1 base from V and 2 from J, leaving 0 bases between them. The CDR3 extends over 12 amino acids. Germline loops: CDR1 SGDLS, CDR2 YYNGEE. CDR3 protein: CASSVNTGELFF. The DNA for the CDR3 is TGTGCCAGCAGCGTAAACACCGGGGAGCTGTTTTTT.

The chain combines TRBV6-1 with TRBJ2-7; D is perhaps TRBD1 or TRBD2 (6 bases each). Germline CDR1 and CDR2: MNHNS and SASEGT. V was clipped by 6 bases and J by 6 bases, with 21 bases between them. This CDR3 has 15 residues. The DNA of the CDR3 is TGTGCCAGCAGGGTCATCTCGGTTGGGGGGCTCGAGCAGTACTTC. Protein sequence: CASRVISVGGLEQYF.

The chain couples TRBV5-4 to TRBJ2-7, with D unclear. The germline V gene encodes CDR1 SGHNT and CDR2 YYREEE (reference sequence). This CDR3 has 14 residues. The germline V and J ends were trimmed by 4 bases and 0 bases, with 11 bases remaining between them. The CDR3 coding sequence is TGTGCCAGCAGCGGGATTGATGTCTCCTACGAGCAGTACTTC. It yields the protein CASSGIDVSYEQYF.

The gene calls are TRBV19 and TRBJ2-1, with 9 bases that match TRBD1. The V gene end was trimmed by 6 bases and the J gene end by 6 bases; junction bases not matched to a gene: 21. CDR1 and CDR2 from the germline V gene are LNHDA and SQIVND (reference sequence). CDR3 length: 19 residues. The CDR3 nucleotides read TGTGCCAGTAGCACGCCGGGACAGGGTTCCGGCGTTAGAAGCAATGAGCAGTTCTTC. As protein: CASSTPGQGSGVRSNEQFF. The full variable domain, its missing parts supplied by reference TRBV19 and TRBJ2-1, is DGGITQSPKYLFRKEGQNVTLSCEQNLNHDAMYWYRQDPGQGLRLIYYSQIVNDFQKGDIAEGYSVSREKKESFPLTVTSAQKNPTAFYLCASSTPGQGSGVRSNEQFFGPGTRLTVL.

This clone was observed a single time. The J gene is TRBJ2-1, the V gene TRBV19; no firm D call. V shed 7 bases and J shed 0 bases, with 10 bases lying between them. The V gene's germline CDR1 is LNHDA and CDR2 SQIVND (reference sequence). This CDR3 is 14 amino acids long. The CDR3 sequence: CASTKLSSYNEQFF. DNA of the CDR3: TGTGCCAGTACGAAGCTTAGCTCCTACAATGAGCAGTTCTTC.

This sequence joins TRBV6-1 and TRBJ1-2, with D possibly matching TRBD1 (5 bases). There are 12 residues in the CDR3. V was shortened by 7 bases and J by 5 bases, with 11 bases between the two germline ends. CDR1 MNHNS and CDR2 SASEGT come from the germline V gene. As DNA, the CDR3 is TGTGCCAGCATCAGGGTTGGGTATGGCTACACCTTC. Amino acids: CASIRVGYGYTF.

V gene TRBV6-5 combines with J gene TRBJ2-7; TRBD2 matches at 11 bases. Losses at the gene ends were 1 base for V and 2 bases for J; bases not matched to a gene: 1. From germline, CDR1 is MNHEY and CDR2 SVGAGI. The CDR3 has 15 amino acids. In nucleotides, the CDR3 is TGTGCCAGCAGTTACTATAGCGGGAGGGCCTACGAGCAGTACTTC. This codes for CASSYYSGRAYEQYF.

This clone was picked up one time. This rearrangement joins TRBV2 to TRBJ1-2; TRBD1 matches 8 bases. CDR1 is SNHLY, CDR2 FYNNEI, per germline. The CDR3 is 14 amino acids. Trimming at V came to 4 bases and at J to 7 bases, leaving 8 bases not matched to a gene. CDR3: CASSVEQGEVGYTF. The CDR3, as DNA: TGTGCCAGCAGTGTAGAACAGGGGGAAGTTGGCTACACCTTC.

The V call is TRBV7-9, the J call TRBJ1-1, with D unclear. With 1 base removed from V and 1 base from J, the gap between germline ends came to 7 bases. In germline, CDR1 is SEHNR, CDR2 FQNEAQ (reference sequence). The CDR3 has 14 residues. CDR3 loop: CASSLGPQNTEAFF. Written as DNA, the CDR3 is TGTGCCAGCAGCTTAGGCCCGCAGAACACTGAAGCTTTCTTT.

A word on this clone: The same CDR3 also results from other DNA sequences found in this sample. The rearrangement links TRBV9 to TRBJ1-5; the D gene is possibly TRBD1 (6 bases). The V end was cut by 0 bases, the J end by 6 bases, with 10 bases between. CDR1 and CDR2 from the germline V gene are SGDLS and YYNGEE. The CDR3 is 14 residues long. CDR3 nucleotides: TGTGCCAGCAGCGTAGAACCCAGGGGTCAGCCCCAGCATTTT. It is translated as CASSVEPRGQPQHF.

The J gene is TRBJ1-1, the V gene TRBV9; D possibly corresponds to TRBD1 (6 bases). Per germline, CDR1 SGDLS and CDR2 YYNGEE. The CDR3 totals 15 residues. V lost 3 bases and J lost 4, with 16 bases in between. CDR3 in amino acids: CASSGPEGGFTEAFF. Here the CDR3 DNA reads TGTGCCAGCAGCGGCCCCGAGGGGGGATTCACTGAAGCTTTCTTT.

The CDR3 loop reads CASSFEPLVSGELFF. In DNA form, the CDR3 reads TGTGCCAGCAGCTTTGAACCCCTTGTGAGCGGGGAGCTGTTTTTT. This rearrangement joins TRBV11-3 to TRBJ2-2; no clear D gene. CDR3 length: 15 residues. V lost 3 bases and J 7 bases, leaving 15 bases between the germline ends. CDR1 is SGHNT, CDR2 YENEEA, per germline.